These T cell receptor beta chains were read from a single sample in a study of graft-versus-host responses after intestinal transplantation. The method was immunoSEQ multiplex PCR; TCRdb's version includes in-frame clones alone and lacks a portion of them. The sample yields some 41,000 clones, about 90% seen once. The specimen was PBMCs, collected about 310 days after intestinal transplant. These receptors were obtained from a human patient who received an intestinal transplant, so some T cells may come from the graft donor. CDR3s include the opening cysteine and the closing phenylalanine or tryptophan. Fields, in order: CDR3 DNA, CDR3 protein, clone size, J gene, V gene, CDR3 length, D gene. A D gene is named only where the DNA matches it firmly. A row's size may be missing; if present it is once, few, many or a size class.

CDR3nt: TGTGCCAGCAGTTACTCGATGACAGGGGGCGATTCACCCCTCCACTTT; CDR3aa: CASSYSMTGGDSPLHF; abundance: .; j_gene: TRBJ1-6; v_gene: TRBV6-5; len: 16; d_gene: TRBD1
CDR3nt: TGCGCCAGCAGCCATTATTTTAGCGGGACCTCCTACAATGAGCAGTTCTTC; CDR3aa: CASSHYFSGTSYNEQFF; abundance: once; j_gene: TRBJ2-1; v_gene: TRBV4-1; len: 17; d_gene: TRBD2
CDR3nt: TGCGCCAGCAGTGAGTACGGGACCGGGGAGCTGTTTTTT; CDR3aa: CASSEYGTGELFF; abundance: .; j_gene: TRBJ2-2; v_gene: TRBV10-1; len: 13; d_gene: .
CDR3nt: TGTGCCAGCAGTGAATACAGGGATTTGGGCACAGATACGCAGTATTTT; CDR3aa: CASSEYRDLGTDTQYF; abundance: .; j_gene: TRBJ2-3; v_gene: TRBV28; len: 16; d_gene: .
CDR3nt: TGTGCCAGCTCGGGGAACACTGAAGCTTTCTTT; CDR3aa: CASSGNTEAFF; abundance: .; j_gene: TRBJ1-1; v_gene: TRBV18; len: 11; d_gene: .
CDR3nt: TGTGCCAGCAGTAACGGGGTGGGGTATGGCTACACCTTC; CDR3aa: CASSNGVGYGYTF; abundance: .; j_gene: TRBJ1-2; v_gene: TRBV6-5; len: 13; d_gene: .
CDR3nt: TGTGCCAGCAGTTACTTCCTCCAAGAGACCCAGTACTTC; CDR3aa: CASSYFLQETQYF; abundance: .; j_gene: TRBJ2-5; v_gene: TRBV6-6; len: 13; d_gene: .
CDR3nt: TGTGCCAGCAGTTCCCCTAGCACAGATACGCAGTATTTT; CDR3aa: CASSSPSTDTQYF; abundance: .; j_gene: TRBJ2-3; v_gene: TRBV28; len: 13; d_gene: .
CDR3nt: TGTGCCAGCAGTCGACAGGGGACCTACGAGCAGTACTTC; CDR3aa: CASSRQGTYEQYF; abundance: .; j_gene: TRBJ2-7; v_gene: TRBV6-5; len: 13; d_gene: TRBD1
CDR3nt: TGTGCCAGCAGCTTACAACCGAGGGGCGAGCAGTACTTC; CDR3aa: CASSLQPRGEQYF; abundance: .; j_gene: TRBJ2-7; v_gene: TRBV7-3; len: 13; d_gene: .
CDR3nt: TGTGCCAGCAGTTTCACAGATACGCAGTATTTT; CDR3aa: CASSFTDTQYF; abundance: .; j_gene: TRBJ2-3; v_gene: TRBV28; len: 11; d_gene: .